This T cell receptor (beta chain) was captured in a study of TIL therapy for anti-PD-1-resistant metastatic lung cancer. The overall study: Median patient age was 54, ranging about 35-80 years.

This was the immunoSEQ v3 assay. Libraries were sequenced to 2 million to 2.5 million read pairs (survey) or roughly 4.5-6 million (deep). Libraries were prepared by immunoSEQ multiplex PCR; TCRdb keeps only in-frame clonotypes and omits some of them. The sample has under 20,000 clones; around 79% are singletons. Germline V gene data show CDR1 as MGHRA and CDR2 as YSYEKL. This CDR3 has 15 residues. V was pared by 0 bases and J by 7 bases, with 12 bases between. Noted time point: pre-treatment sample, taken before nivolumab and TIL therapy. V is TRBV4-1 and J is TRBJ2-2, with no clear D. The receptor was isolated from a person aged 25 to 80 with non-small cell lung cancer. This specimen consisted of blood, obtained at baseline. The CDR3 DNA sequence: TGCGCCAGCAGCCAAGATAGGGCAGCCAACGGGGAGCTGTTTTTT. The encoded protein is CASSQDRAANGELFF.